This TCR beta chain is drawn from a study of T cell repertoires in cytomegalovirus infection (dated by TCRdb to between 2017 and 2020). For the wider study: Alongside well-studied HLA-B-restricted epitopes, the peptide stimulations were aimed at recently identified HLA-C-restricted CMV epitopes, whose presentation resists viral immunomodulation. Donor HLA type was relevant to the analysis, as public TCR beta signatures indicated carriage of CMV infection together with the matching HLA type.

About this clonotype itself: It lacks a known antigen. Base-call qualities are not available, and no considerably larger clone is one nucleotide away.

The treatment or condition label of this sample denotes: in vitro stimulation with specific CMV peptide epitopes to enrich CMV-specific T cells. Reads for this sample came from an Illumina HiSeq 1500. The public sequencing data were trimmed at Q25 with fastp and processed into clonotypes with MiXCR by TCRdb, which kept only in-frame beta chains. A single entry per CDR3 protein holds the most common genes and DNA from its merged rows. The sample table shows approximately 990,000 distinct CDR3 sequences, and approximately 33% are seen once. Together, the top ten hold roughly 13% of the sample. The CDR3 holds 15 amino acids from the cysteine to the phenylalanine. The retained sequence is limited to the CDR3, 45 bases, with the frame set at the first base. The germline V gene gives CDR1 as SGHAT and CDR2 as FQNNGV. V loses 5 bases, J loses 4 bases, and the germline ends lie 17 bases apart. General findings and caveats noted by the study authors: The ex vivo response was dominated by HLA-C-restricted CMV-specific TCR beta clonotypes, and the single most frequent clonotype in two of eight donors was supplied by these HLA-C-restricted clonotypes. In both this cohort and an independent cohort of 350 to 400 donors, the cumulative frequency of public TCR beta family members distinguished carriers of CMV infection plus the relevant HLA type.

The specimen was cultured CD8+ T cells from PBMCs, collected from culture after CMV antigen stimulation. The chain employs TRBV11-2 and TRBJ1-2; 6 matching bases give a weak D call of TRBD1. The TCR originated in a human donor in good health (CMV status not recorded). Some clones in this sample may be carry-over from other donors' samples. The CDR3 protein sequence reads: CASSLAQGFGYGYTF. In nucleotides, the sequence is TGTGCCAGCAGCCTCGCGCAGGGGTTCGGCTATGGCTACACCTTC.